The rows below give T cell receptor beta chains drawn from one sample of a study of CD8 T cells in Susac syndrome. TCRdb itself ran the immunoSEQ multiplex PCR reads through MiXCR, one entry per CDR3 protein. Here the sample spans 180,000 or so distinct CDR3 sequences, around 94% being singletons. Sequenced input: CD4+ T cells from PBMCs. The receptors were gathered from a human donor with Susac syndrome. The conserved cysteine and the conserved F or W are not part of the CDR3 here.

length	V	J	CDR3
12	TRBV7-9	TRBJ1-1	ASSFRGERTEAF
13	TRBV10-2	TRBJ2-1	ASMGRRDPRNEQF
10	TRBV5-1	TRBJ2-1	ASSLGINEQF
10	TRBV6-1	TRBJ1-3	ASSVTGNTIY
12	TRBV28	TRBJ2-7	ASFPRDRFGKQY
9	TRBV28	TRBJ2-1	ASSLGGKKF
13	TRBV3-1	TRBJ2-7	ASSQAGTTKFEQY
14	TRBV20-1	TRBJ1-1	SASVPSPTKNTEAF
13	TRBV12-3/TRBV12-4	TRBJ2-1	ASSNAPTGGDEQF
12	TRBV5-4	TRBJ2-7	ASSLKDSYYEQY
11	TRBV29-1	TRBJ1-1	SVDEVQNTEAF
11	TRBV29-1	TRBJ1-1	SVGATGNTEAF
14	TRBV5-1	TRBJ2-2	ASSLVRGADTGELF
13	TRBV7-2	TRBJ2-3	ASSVGTGDTDTQY
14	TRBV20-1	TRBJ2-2	SASRPSPRNTGELF
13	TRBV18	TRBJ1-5	ASSLLGASNQPQH
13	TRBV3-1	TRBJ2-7	ASSQGGQGTYEQY
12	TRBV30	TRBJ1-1	AWSPPIANTEAF
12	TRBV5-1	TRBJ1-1	ASSLVGENTEAF
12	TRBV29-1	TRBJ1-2	SVTWGLTNYGYT
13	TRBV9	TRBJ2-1	ASSPRLAPYNEQF
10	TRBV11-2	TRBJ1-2	ASSLQDYGYT
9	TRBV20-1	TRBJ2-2	SARETGELF
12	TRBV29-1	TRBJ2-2	SVGLAPNTGELF
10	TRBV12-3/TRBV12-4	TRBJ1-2	ASSLARSGYT
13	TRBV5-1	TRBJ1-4	ASSPEPSPNEKLF
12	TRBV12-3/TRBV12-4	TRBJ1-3	ASSFDAPAGTIY
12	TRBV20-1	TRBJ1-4	SASRQGANEKLF
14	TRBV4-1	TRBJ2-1	ASSQVGQVTYNEQF
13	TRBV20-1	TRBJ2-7	SAREPRGRGDEQY
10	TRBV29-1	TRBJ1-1	SGRTGGTEAF
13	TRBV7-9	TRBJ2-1	ASSFRDRVFDEQF
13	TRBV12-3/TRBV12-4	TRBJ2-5	ASSLGQGWGETQY
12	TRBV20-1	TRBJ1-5	SARDGQGGQPQH
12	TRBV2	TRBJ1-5	ASSVRDSWQPQH
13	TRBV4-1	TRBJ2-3	ASSTGTGLTDTQY
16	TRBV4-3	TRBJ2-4	ASSQEALPPWAKNIQY
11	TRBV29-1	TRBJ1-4	SVSGTGREKLF
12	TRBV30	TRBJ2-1	AWSVAALGNEQF
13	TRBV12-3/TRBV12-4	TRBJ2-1	ASTVTSGRINEQF